Presented here are 24 T cell receptor beta chains from one specimen sequenced in a study of lymphopenia after photon versus proton radiotherapy. Profiled with immunoSEQ multiplex PCR; TCRdb holds only in-frame clones, not every one. The data hold roughly 38,000 clones, with roughly nine tenths observed a single time. This specimen was peripheral blood, taken from a patient treated with photon-based radiotherapy. All receptors come from a man aged 55 to 70 with cholangiocarcinoma.

The chain links TRBV7-2 to TRBJ2-1; 15 bases are shared with TRBD2. V was clipped by 5 bases and J by 6 bases; unmatched bases: 2. CDR1 SGHTA and CDR2 FQGNSA come from the germline V gene. This CDR3 is 15 amino acids long. CDR3 DNA sequence: TGTGCCAGCAGCCTGGGACTAGCGGGAGGCAATGAGCAGTTCTTC. It encodes CASSLGLAGGNEQFF.

The V and J genes are TRBV7-9 and TRBJ2-2; weak D call: TRBD2 (6 bases). This CDR3 contains 14 residues. In germline, CDR1 is SEHNR, CDR2 FQNEAQ (reference sequence). Deletions cut 5 bases from V and 7 bases from J, with 14 bases between. The CDR3 protein is CASSLGLGGGELFF. The CDR3 bases are TGTGCCAGCAGCCTCGGCCTGGGAGGCGGGGAGCTGTTTTTT.

The chain carries TRBV9 and TRBJ2-3; 9 bases are a match to TRBD2. The CDR3 contains 15 residues. After removal of 0 bases from V and 5 bases from J, the junction contained 4 bases not matched to a gene. CDR1 and CDR2 from the germline V gene are SGDLS and YYNGEE. The chain's CDR3 is CASSVDNSGRDTQYF. The CDR3 DNA reads TGTGCCAGCAGCGTAGACAATAGCGGGAGAGATACGCAGTATTTT.

The sample holds a few counts of this clone. V and J are TRBV19 and TRBJ2-7, with 14 bases fitting TRBD2. This CDR3 has 15 amino acids. From germline, CDR1 is LNHDA and CDR2 SQIVND (reference sequence). The V segment lost 9 bases and the J segment 3 bases; nucleotides outside the gene matches: 7. The CDR3 sequence is CASQGTSGRDYEQYF. The CDR3 coding sequence is TGTGCCAGCCAAGGGACTAGCGGGAGAGACTACGAGCAGTACTTC.

The chain is built from TRBV28 and TRBJ1-5; D may be TRBD1 (5 bases). This CDR3 region has 14 residues. V was trimmed by 5 bases and J by 5 bases, leaving 13 bases between them. The germline V gene has CDR1 MDHEN and CDR2 SYDVKM. The CDR3 loop reads CASSQPTVHQPQHF. CDR3 nucleotides: TGTGCCAGCAGTCAACCGACAGTACATCAGCCCCAGCATTTT.

This sequence joins TRBV7-3 and TRBJ2-6; no clear D gene. Germline V gene data show CDR1 as SGHTA and CDR2 as FQGTGA. The CDR3 runs 15 residues. V was clipped by 4 bases and J by 0 bases, with 7 bases between them. The CDR3 DNA reads as TGTGCCAGCAGCTACGACGACTCTGGGGCCAACGTCCTGACTTTC. As protein: CASSYDDSGANVLTF.

The V gene is TRBV4-1, the J gene TRBJ1-2, with 7 bases identical to TRBD1. V was clipped by 0 bases and J by 4 bases; unmatched bases: 8. The CDR3 contains 16 residues. Germline values: CDR1 MGHRA, CDR2 YSYEKL. CDR3: CASSQDHRDRVYGYTF. CDR3 in DNA: TGCGCCAGCAGCCAAGATCACCGGGACAGAGTCTATGGCTACACCTTC.

The V call is TRBV19, the J call TRBJ2-1; TRBD1 matches 12 bases. The V gene's germline CDR1 is LNHDA and CDR2 SQIVND (reference sequence). V gave up 6 bases and J gave up 4 bases; unmatched junction bases: 4. This CDR3 is built from 15 residues. CDR3 coding DNA: TGTGCCAGTAGACCGGGACAGGGGGCATACAATGAGCAGTTCTTC. Amino acids: CASRPGQGAYNEQFF.

This chain uses TRBV2 with TRBJ2-2, with 7 bases aligning to TRBD2. J was trimmed by 1 base and V by 0 bases; bases with no gene match: 23. This CDR3 spans 23 amino acids. From germline, CDR1 is SNHLY and CDR2 FYNNEI. The CDR3 DNA follows: TGTGCCAGCAGTGAAGCCACTGAAGCGGGACCCCCCATCCAGAGACTGAACACCGGGGAGCTGTTTTTT. This encodes CASSEATEAGPPIQRLNTGELFF.

The V call is TRBV7-3, the J call TRBJ2-3, with a tentative D call TRBD2 (5 bases). This CDR3 has 15 amino acids. Germline CDR1 SGHTA, CDR2 FQGTGA. V lost 5 bases and J lost 2, with 14 bases in between. The CDR3 nucleotides are TGTGCCAGCAGCCCCGGGGTAGCAACCACAGATACGCAGTATTTT. Encoded protein: CASSPGVATTDTQYF. Supplemented by reference TRBV7-3 and TRBJ2-3, the full variable domain reads GAGVSQTPSNKVTEKGKYVELRCDPISGHTALYWYRQSLGQGPEFLIYFQGTGAADDSGLPNDRFFAVRPEGSVSTLKIQRTERGDSAVYLCASSPGVATTDTQYFGPGTRLTVL.

CDR3 region: CASSRTGDPRQYF. CDR3 bases: TGTGCCAGCAGCCGGACAGGGGACCCACGACAGTACTTC. The chain employs TRBV7-2 and TRBJ2-7; 9 nucleotides agree with TRBD1. The junction had 9 bases not matched to a gene; V was cut back by 5 bases and J by 10 bases. The germline CDR1 and CDR2 sequences are SGHTA and FQGNSA. The CDR3 spans 13 residues.

In its sample, this clone was seen a few times. The chain links TRBV19 to TRBJ1-5; weak D call: TRBD1 (5 bases). Germline CDR1 LNHDA, CDR2 SQIVND (reference sequence). V was cut by 1 base and J by 2 bases, with 12 bases left in between. The CDR3 runs 16 residues. The CDR3 DNA sequence: TGTGCCAGTAGTATAGGTGGGGGACGAGGCAATCAGCCCCAGCATTTT. Its protein is CASSIGGGRGNQPQHF.

The sample holds a few counts of this clone. The chain recombines TRBV6-5 with TRBJ2-1, with D perhaps TRBD2 (5 bases). The V and J ends lost 5 bases and 11 bases respectively, with 16 bases between them. The V gene's germline CDR1 is MNHEY and CDR2 SVGAGI. The CDR3 is 13 residues long. The CDR3 here is CASSHEIGRQQFF. The CDR3 nucleotides read TGTGCCAGCAGTCACGAAATTGGGAGACAGCAGTTCTTC.

In regard to this clone: Relative to the germline gene, one junction end is altered; a read error may explain this. The J gene is TRBJ2-7, the V gene TRBV2, with D possibly TRBD1 on 5 matching bases. This CDR3 is 15 amino acids long. CDR1 and CDR2 from the germline V gene are SNHLY and FYNNEI. CDR3 sequence (DNA): TGTGCCAGCAGCGAAGACAGTGACCCGGCCTACGAGCAGTACTTC. Amino acids: CASSEDSDPAYEQYF.

This chain connects TRBV18 to TRBJ2-7; a possible D gene is TRBD2 (6 bases). This CDR3 spans 13 amino acids. Germline-derived CDR1 and CDR2 are KGHSH and LQKENI. V was clipped by 4 bases and J by 2 bases, with 9 bases between them. As DNA, the CDR3 is TGTGCCAGCTCACTCGGGGAGGCCTACGAGCAGTACTTC. It translates to CASSLGEAYEQYF.

The chain recombines TRBV5-1 with TRBJ2-1, with TRBD2 matching over 12 bases. Trimming cost V 1 base and J 5 bases; bases outside gene matches: 10. This CDR3 region has 18 residues. CDR1 and CDR2 from the germline V gene are SGHRS and YFSETQ. CDR3 in amino acids: CASSLIYGLAGYNNEQFF. CDR3 sequence (DNA): TGCGCCAGCAGCTTGATATATGGACTAGCGGGGTACAACAATGAGCAGTTCTTC.

The chain carries TRBV5-1 and TRBJ2-7; D may be TRBD1 (5 bases). Trimming left V 5 bases short and J 1 base short, with 13 bases between. The CDR3 is made up of 14 amino acids. Germline V gives CDR1 SGHRS, CDR2 YFSETQ. For the CDR3, the DNA is TGCGCCAGCAGACCGGACACCGGGTCCTACGAGCAGTACTTC. Protein: CASRPDTGSYEQYF.

The chain has TRBV10-2 and TRBJ2-1; D may be TRBD2 (5 bases). This CDR3 comprises 16 residues. The germline V gene has CDR1 WSHSY and CDR2 SAAADI. The ends were cut back, 0 bases at V and 10 bases at J, with 19 bases in the middle. The DNA for the CDR3 is TGCGCCAGCAGTGAGTCGTCTTGGGCGGTCGAGGGAGAGCAGTTCTTC. This gives the protein CASSESSWAVEGEQFF.

This clone came up once. This chain uses TRBV5-4 with TRBJ2-5; the D is unclear. This CDR3 region has 13 residues. Trimming cost V 0 bases and J 5 bases, with 8 bases left between them. Germline assignment: CDR1 SGHNT and CDR2 YYREEE (reference sequence). For the CDR3, the DNA is TGTGCCAGCAGCTTGGATCGGACGGAGACCCAGTACTTC. This translates into CASSLDRTETQYF.

This clone was seen only once. The rearrangement links TRBV5-4 to TRBJ2-4, with 15 bases identical to TRBD2. CDR3 length: 14 amino acids. Trimming took 4 bases from V and 9 from J; bases not matched to a gene: 2. CDR1 is SGHNT, CDR2 YYREEE, per germline (reference sequence). CDR3 region: CASSLGLAGGIQYF. The CDR3 nucleotides are TGTGCCAGCAGCCTGGGACTAGCGGGAGGCATTCAGTACTTC.

This sequence joins TRBV27 and TRBJ1-5; 7 bases are shared with TRBD1. Trimming took 2 bases from V and 0 from J; bases not matched to a gene: 4. Per germline, CDR1 MNHEY and CDR2 SMNVEV (reference sequence). The CDR3 is 16 amino acids. CDR3 in amino acids: CASSLSAGGSNQPQHF. The CDR3 DNA reads TGTGCCAGCAGTTTAAGTGCAGGGGGTAGCAATCAGCCCCAGCATTTT.

The chain uses TRBV18 and TRBJ2-3, with D possibly being TRBD1 (6 bases). Between the trimmed V and J ends, which lost 1 base and 4 bases, there was a span of 15 bases. Germline CDR1 KGHSH, CDR2 LQKENI. The CDR3 runs 16 residues. CDR3 protein: CASSPLGEQGADTQYF. Written as DNA, the CDR3 is TGTGCCAGCTCACCACTCGGAGAACAGGGTGCAGATACGCAGTATTTT.

The V call is TRBV28, the J call TRBJ2-5; 7 nucleotides agree with TRBD2. The CDR3 is made up of 12 amino acids. Germline assignment: CDR1 MDHEN and CDR2 SYDVKM. V trimming: 3 bases; J trimming: 5 bases; junction bases outside the gene matches: 0. CDR3 amino acids: CASSFGRETQYF. CDR3 nucleotide sequence: TGTGCCAGCAGTTTCGGGAGGGAGACCCAGTACTTC.

The chain has TRBV7-9 and TRBJ1-3; TRBD1 might be the D (6 bases). This CDR3 has 15 residues. The germline V gene has CDR1 SEHNR and CDR2 FQNEAQ (reference sequence). V lost 5 bases and J 2 bases, leaving 13 bases between the germline ends. CDR3 amino acids: CASSMDSFPGNTIYF. The CDR3 DNA reads as TGTGCCAGCAGCATGGACAGTTTCCCTGGAAACACCATATATTTT.